These 25 T cell receptor beta chains share one sample of origin, sequenced in a study of graft-versus-host responses after intestinal transplantation. TCRdb's table, derived via immunoSEQ multiplex PCR, lists solely in-frame clones and lacks some. The sample holds about 12,000 clones, 80% to 90% seen once. Here the sequenced sample was PBMCs, taken roughly 19 weeks after transplant. All receptors come from a human patient who received an intestinal transplant, so some T cells may come from the graft donor.

V is TRBV11-3 and J is TRBJ1-6; D gene uncertain. The V gene's germline CDR1 is SGHNT and CDR2 YENEEA. V was cut by 1 base and J by 5 bases, with 3 bases left in between. The CDR3 is made up of 13 amino acids. In DNA, the CDR3 is TGTGCCAGCAGCTTAGTCCATAATTCACCCCTCCACTTT. Its translation: CASSLVHNSPLHF.

The chain employs TRBV6-6 and TRBJ1-2; no reliable D call. Germline CDR1 MNHNY, CDR2 SVGAGI (reference sequence). The V end was cut by 3 bases, the J end by 0 bases, with 5 bases between. The CDR3 has 13 residues. The CDR3 reads CASSYNPNYGYTF. CDR3 in DNA: TGTGCCAGCAGTTATAATCCTAACTATGGCTACACCTTC.

V and J are TRBV10-3 and TRBJ2-7, with 9 bases fitting TRBD2. The germline V gene has CDR1 ENHRY and CDR2 SYGVKD. V shed 4 bases and J 5 bases; nucleotides not matched to a gene: 12. This CDR3 is 16 amino acids long. The DNA of the CDR3 is TGTGCCATCAGTGTGTCTAGCGGGAATCGAAGGGACGAGCAGTACTTC. Translated, it gives CAISVSSGNRRDEQYF.

The chain employs TRBV7-2 and TRBJ2-4; D might be TRBD1 or TRBD2, each matching 5 bases. The CDR3 loop spans 16 amino acids. Trimming took 2 bases from V and 1 from J, leaving 12 bases between them. Germline CDR1 is SGHTA and CDR2 is FQGNSA. CDR3 DNA sequence: TGTGCCAGCAGCTTATCATTTGGGGGTGCCAAAAACATTCAGTACTTC. Its protein product is CASSLSFGGAKNIQYF.

This clone was seen once. The chain is built from TRBV7-6 and TRBJ2-7; 11 bases line up with TRBD2. Unmatched junction bases numbered 1, after V lost 5 bases and J lost 1 base. CDR1 and CDR2 from the germline V gene are SGHVS and FNYEAQ. The CDR3 runs 14 residues. This CDR3 reads CASSASGRSYEQYF. The CDR3 DNA is TGTGCCAGCAGCGCTAGCGGGAGGTCCTACGAGCAGTACTTC.

This clone appeared a few times. The V gene is TRBV10-3, the J gene TRBJ1-1, with D hard to call. The V end lost 6 bases, the J end lost 1 base, and 6 bases lay between the germline ends. CDR1 and CDR2 (germline): ENHRY, SYGVKD. This CDR3 has 12 amino acids. This chain's CDR3 is CAIREGNTEAFF. The DNA of the CDR3 is TGTGCCATCAGGGAGGGGAACACTGAAGCTTTCTTT.

This chain joins TRBV13 and TRBJ2-7; perhaps TRBD2 as D (5 bases). The CDR3 loop spans 13 amino acids. Per the germline V gene, CDR1 is PRHDT and CDR2 is FYEKMQ (reference sequence). The V gene lost 3 bases and the J gene lost 2 bases, with 8 bases spanning the gap. The CDR3 region is CASSFQRTYEQYF. The DNA for the CDR3 is TGTGCCAGCAGCTTTCAGCGGACCTACGAGCAGTACTTC.

This sequence joins TRBV7-9 and TRBJ2-7; D is unclear. CDR1 is SEHNR and CDR2 is FQNEAQ in the germline V gene (reference sequence). CDR3 size: 17 residues. V lost 1 base and J lost 0, with 16 bases in between. CDR3 DNA: TGTGCCAGCAGCTTAGTGTTTAGAACAGATCGCTCCTACGAGCAGTACTTC. Translated: CASSLVFRTDRSYEQYF.

This sequence joins TRBV6-1 and TRBJ2-7; no clear D gene. The V end lost 5 bases, the J end lost 2 bases, and 7 bases lay between the germline ends. The germline CDR1 and CDR2 sequences are MNHNS and SASEGT. The CDR3 spans 12 residues. The CDR3 DNA sequence: TGTGCCAGCAGTAATACTGCCTACGAGCAGTACTTC. It codes for CASSNTAYEQYF.

This clone has only a few counts. The V call is TRBV7-7, the J call TRBJ1-2, with TRBD1 matching over 9 bases. The V gene's germline CDR1 is SSHAT and CDR2 FNYEAQ (reference sequence). V was clipped by 5 bases and J by 7 bases; unmatched bases: 2. The CDR3 consists of 12 residues. CDR3 DNA sequence: TGTGCCAGCAGCCCGGGACAGGGTGGCTACACCTTC. Its translation: CASSPGQGGYTF.

The CDR3, as DNA: TGTGCCTGGAGTGTACGGCAGGGCGTGGAGACCCAGTACTTC. It translates to CAWSVRQGVETQYF. The genes are TRBV30 and TRBJ2-5, with D tentatively TRBD1 (5 bases). With 0 bases removed from V and 5 bases from J, the gap between germline ends came to 13 bases. Germline-derived CDR1 and CDR2 are GTSNPN and SVGIG (reference sequence). The CDR3 sequence is 14 residues long.

Notes on this clone: The germline gene is not matched at one end of the junction; a read error may be the cause. The chain links TRBV15 to TRBJ2-6, with D possibly TRBD1 on 7 matching bases. The length of the CDR3 is 16 residues. Germline loops: CDR1 LNHNV, CDR2 YYDKDF (reference sequence). The CDR3 loop is CATGSVQGGGANVLTF. CDR3 in DNA: TGTGCCACCGGCAGCGTCCAGGGGGGTGGGGCCAACGTCCTGACTTTC.

J is TRBJ1-1 and V is TRBV13; D not certain. The germline V gene encodes CDR1 PRHDT and CDR2 FYEKMQ (reference sequence). CDR3 size: 12 residues. Trimming shortened V by 0 bases and J by 6 bases, and 5 bases separated the two germline ends. CDR3 sequence (DNA): TGTGCCAGCAGCTTAGGTTTCTCTGAAGCTTTCTTT. Amino acid sequence: CASSLGFSEAFF.

The J gene is TRBJ2-7, the V gene TRBV11-2; D not certain. Trimming removed 3 bases from V and 3 bases from J, with 6 bases in between. Germline V CDR1 and CDR2: SGHAT, FQNNGV. The CDR3 sequence is 12 residues long. DNA for the CDR3: TGTGCCAGCAGCTTGTGGGGCTACGAGCAGTACTTC. It is translated as CASSLWGYEQYF.

This rearrangement joins TRBV2 to TRBJ2-2, with TRBD1 as a possible D gene (5 bases). This CDR3 is 17 amino acids long. Germline CDR1 reads SNHLY; CDR2 reads FYNNEI. Trimming shortened V by 6 bases and J by 0 bases, and 17 bases separated the two germline ends. The CDR3: CASRGQIKNANTGELFF. In DNA, the CDR3 is TGTGCCAGCAGGGGGCAGATTAAAAATGCGAACACCGGGGAGCTGTTTTTT.

The table lists this clone with a few counts. The chain has TRBV19 and TRBJ1-2; D unclear. The CDR3 totals 12 residues. Trimming took off 3 bases at V and 7 bases at J, with 9 bases between the two ends. CDR1 and CDR2 from the germline V gene are LNHDA and SQIVND (reference sequence). CDR3 amino acids: CASSMFGSGYTF. The CDR3 DNA reads TGTGCCAGTAGTATGTTCGGCTCTGGCTACACCTTC.

This clone is a singleton in its sample. The chain carries TRBV28 and TRBJ2-3; D might be TRBD2 (6 bases). Germline V lookup: CDR1 MDHEN, CDR2 SYDVKM. Trimming took 3 bases from V and 4 from J, leaving 17 bases between them. This CDR3 has 16 residues. The CDR3 protein is CASSFMAGRLSDTQYF. CDR3 DNA: TGTGCCAGCAGTTTTATGGCGGGAAGGCTGTCAGATACGCAGTATTTT.

The J gene is TRBJ1-1, the V gene TRBV9; possibly TRBD1 for D (5 bases). There are 16 residues in the CDR3. Deletions cut 4 bases from V and 1 base from J, with 17 bases between. The germline V gene has CDR1 SGDLS and CDR2 YYNGEE. The CDR3 coding sequence is TGTGCCAGCAGCCCCTGGAGCAGGGCGGGGAACACTGAAGCTTTCTTT. It translates to CASSPWSRAGNTEAFF.

This clone was recorded once. The chain has TRBV6-4 and TRBJ2-2; the match to TRBD1 covers 7 bases. The germline CDR1 and CDR2 sequences are MRHNA and SNTAGT. This CDR3 spans 15 amino acids. V lost 0 bases and J lost 4; bases outside the gene matches: 2. The CDR3 DNA reads TGTGCCAGCAGTGACTCGCCAGGGGGCACCGGGGAGCTGTTTTTT. Protein product: CASSDSPGGTGELFF.

J is TRBJ1-5 and V is TRBV28; D is ambiguous. CDR1 MDHEN and CDR2 SYDVKM come from the germline V gene. The CDR3 length is 12 residues. Trimming removed 0 bases from V and 11 bases from J, with 8 bases in between. CDR3 in amino acids: CASSLWDRSQHF. The CDR3 region has the DNA TGTGCCAGCAGTTTATGGGATCGATCCCAGCATTTT.

The chain has TRBV30 and TRBJ1-5; 7 bases are a match to TRBD1. CDR1 GTSNPN and CDR2 SVGIG come from the germline V gene (reference sequence). The length of the CDR3 is 14 residues. V shed 1 base and J 0 bases; nucleotides not matched to a gene: 0. CDR3 loop: CAWSGQGSNQPQHF. The CDR3 DNA reads as TGTGCCTGGAGTGGACAGGGTAGCAATCAGCCCCAGCATTTT.

The genes are TRBV27 and TRBJ1-5; 7 nucleotides agree with TRBD1. CDR1 is MNHEY, CDR2 SMNVEV, per germline (reference sequence). CDR3 length equals 15 residues. V trimming: 2 bases; J trimming: 3 bases; junction bases outside the gene matches: 4. CDR3 residues: CASSLGTADNQPQHF. The CDR3 DNA reads as TGTGCCAGCAGTTTAGGGACAGCCGACAATCAGCCCCAGCATTTT.

The J gene is TRBJ2-5, the V gene TRBV5-1, with TRBD2 matching over 16 bases. CDR1 SGHRS and CDR2 YFSETQ come from the germline V gene. CDR3 length: 16 amino acids. Trimming at V came to 4 bases and at J to 6 bases, leaving 6 bases not matched to a gene. This chain's CDR3 is CASSPGLAGGPKTQYF. For the CDR3, the DNA is TGCGCCAGCAGCCCGGGACTAGCGGGAGGGCCGAAGACCCAGTACTTC. Using reference TRBV5-1 and TRBJ2-5 for the parts outside the CDR3, the full variable domain is KAGVTQTPRYLIKTRGQQVTLSCSPISGHRSVSWYQQTPGQGLQFLFEYFSETQRNKGNFPGRFSGRQFSNSRSEMNVSTLELGDSALYLCASSPGLAGGPKTQYFGPGTRLLVL.

The CDR3 reads CASSLQGDRETQYF. CDR3 in DNA: TGTGCCAGCAGCCTGCAGGGGGATCGGGAGACCCAGTACTTC. The rearrangement joins TRBV5-7 to TRBJ2-5; TRBD1 matches at 7 bases. TRBV5-7 is treated as an ORF (open reading frame) with a function not yet certain. With V trimmed by 4 bases and J by 5 bases, 8 bases remained unmatched. CDR3 size: 14 residues.

The rearrangement uses TRBV19 and TRBJ1-1; D not resolved. The CDR3 sequence is 13 residues long. V lost 7 bases and J lost 2, with 11 bases in between. CDR1 LNHDA and CDR2 SQIVND come from the germline V gene (reference sequence). CDR3 nucleotide sequence: TGTGCCAGTACCCTCGGCCGAAACACTGAAGCTTTCTTT. It specifies CASTLGRNTEAFF.